Described below is a single T cell receptor beta chain sequence and its context. The antigen remains unidentified. With molecular barcodes, quantitative 5'-RACE was used to make the TCR beta libraries. Each CDR3 protein is one row after TCRdb ran MiXCR on the 5' RACE reads. There are some 120,000 distinct CDR3 sequences in the sample; about 13% occur only once, and around 3% lies in the top ten. This sample is drawn from a study of CD8 T cells in ankylosing spondylitis. Overall study findings and caveats: Among TCR beta sequences, a motif of roughly 8 highly homologous variants appeared characteristic of ankylosing spondylitis blood. Reports of some motif variants in reactive arthritis synovial fluid and blood predate this one.

This clonotype originated in a female donor with ankylosing spondylitis or in good health (not recorded which). Specimen: blood, either unsorted or a sorted T cell fraction (not recorded which).

CDR3 nucleotide sequence: TGTGCCAGCAGTTTAGAGAGCGGGGGAACCGGTGAGCAGTTCTTC. Its translation is CASSLESGGTGEQFF. The chain recombines TRBV12-3 or TRBV12-4 with TRBJ2-1; 8 bases map to TRBD2. Germline trimming cut 1 base from V and 9 bases from J; bases unmatched to any gene: 8. The CDR3 contains 15 residues.